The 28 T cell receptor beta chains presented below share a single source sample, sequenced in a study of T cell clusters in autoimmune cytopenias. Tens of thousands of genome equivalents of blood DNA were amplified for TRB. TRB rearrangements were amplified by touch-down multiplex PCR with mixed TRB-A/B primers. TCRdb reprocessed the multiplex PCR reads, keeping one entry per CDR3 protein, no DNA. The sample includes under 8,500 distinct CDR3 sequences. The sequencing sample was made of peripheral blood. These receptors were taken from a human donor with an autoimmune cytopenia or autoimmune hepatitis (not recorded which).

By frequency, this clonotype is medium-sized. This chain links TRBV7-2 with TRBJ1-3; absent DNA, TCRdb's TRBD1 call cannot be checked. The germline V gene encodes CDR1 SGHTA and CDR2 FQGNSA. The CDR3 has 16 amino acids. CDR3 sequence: CASSATDRGYGNTIYF. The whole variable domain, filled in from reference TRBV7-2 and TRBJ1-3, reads GAGVSQSPSNKVTEKGKDVELRCDPISGHTALYWYRQSLGQGLEFLIYFQGNSAPDKSGLPSDRFSAERTGGSVSTLTIQRTQQEDSAVYLCASSATDRGYGNTIYFGEGSWLTVV.

The CDR3 is CASFGTPNYGYTF. This sequence joins TRBV6-2 or TRBV6-3 and TRBJ1-2; lacking DNA, the TRBD1 call made by TCRdb goes unchecked. CDR1 is MNHEY, CDR2 SVGEGT, per germline. The CDR3 runs 13 residues.

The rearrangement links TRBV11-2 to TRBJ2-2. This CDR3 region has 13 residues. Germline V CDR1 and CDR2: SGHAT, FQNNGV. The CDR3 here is CASSTRSTGELFF.

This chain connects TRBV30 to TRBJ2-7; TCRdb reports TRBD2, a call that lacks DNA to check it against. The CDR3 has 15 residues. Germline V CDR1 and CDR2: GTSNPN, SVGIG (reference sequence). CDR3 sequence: CAWSVDRASSYEQYF.

CDR3 sequence reads: CASTEGTGSKAFF. This chain connects TRBV6-5 to TRBJ1-1; TCRdb's D gene call, TRBD1, goes unchecked for lack of DNA. The CDR3 runs to 13 residues. Per the germline V gene, CDR1 is MNHEY and CDR2 is SVGAGI.

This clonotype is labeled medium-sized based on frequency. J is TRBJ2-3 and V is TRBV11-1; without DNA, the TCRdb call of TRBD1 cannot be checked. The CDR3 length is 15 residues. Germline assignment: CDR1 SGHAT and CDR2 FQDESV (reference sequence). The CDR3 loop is CASSPQGTVTDTQYF.

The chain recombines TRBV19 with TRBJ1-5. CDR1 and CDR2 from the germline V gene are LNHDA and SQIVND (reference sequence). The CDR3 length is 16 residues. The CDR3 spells CASSIVAVYSNQPQHF. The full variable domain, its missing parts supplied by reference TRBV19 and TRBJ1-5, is DGGITQSPKYLFRKEGQNVTLSCEQNLNHDAMYWYRQDPGQGLRLIYYSQIVNDFQKGDIAEGYSVSREKKESFPLTVTSAQKNPTAFYLCASSIVAVYSNQPQHFGDGTRLSIL.

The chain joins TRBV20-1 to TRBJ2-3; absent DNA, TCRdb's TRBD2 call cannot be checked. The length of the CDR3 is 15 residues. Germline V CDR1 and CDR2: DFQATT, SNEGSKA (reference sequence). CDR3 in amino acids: CSARVADTSTDTQYF.

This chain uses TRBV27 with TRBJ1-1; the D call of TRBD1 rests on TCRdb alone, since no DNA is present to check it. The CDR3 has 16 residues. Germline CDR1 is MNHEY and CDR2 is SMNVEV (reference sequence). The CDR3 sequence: CASSLGGGGRYTEAFF.

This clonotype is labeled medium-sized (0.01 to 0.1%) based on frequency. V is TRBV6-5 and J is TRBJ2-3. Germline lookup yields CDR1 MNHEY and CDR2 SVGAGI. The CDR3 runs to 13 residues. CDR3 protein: CASSPRGTDTQYF.

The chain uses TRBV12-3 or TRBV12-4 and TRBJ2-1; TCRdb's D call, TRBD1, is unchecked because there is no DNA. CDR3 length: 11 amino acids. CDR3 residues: CASTLGTVQFF.

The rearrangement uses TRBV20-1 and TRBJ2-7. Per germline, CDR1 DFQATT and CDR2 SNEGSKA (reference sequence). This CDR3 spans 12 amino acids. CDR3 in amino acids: CSASGRNYEQYF.

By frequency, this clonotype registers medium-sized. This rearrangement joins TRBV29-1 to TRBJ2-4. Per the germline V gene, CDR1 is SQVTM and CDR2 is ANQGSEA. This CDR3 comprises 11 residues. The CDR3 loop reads CSGQVKNIQYF.

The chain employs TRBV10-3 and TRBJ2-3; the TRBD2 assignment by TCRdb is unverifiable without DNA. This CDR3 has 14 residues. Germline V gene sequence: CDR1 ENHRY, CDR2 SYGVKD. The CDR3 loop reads CAISNREGQDTQYF.

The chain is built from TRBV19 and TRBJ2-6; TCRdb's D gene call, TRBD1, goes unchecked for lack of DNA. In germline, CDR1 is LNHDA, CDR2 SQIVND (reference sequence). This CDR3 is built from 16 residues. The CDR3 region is CASSRQGNGGANVLTF.

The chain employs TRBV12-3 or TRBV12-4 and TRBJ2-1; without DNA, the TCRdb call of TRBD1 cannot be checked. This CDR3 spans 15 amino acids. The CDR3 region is CASSALQDSYNEQFF.

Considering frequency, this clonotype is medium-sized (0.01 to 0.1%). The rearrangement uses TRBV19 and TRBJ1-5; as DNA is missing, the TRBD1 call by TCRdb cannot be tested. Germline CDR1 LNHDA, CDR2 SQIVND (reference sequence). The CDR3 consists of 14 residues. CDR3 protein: CASTLSQGGQPQHF.

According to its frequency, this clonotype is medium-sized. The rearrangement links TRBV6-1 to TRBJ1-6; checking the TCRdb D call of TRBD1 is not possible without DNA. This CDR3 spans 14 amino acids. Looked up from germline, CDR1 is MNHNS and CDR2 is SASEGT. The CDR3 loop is CASSTGIGPSPLHF.

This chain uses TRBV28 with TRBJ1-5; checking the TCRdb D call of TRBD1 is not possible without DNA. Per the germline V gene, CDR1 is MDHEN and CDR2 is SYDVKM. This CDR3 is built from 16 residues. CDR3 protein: CASSPQGRGGNQPQHF.

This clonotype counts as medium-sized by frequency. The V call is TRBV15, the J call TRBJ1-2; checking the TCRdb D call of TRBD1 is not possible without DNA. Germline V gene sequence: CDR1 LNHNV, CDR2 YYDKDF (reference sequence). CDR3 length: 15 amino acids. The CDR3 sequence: CATSRDGRTEDGYTF.

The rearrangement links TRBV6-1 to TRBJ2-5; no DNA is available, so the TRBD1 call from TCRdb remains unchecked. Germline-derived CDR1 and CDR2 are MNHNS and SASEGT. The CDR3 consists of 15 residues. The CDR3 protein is CASLQGDNLGKTQYF.

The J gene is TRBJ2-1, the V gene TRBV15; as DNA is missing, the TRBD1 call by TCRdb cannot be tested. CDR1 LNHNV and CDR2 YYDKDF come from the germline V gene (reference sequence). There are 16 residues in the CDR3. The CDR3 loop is CATSRVERVSYNEQFF.

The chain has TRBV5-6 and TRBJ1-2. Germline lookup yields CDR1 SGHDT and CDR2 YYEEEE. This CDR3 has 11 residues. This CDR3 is CASSRNDGYTF.

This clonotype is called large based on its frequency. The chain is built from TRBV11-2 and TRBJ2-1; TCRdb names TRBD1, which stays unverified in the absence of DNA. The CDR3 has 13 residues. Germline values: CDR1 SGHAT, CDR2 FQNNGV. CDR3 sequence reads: CASSPRDYNEQFF.

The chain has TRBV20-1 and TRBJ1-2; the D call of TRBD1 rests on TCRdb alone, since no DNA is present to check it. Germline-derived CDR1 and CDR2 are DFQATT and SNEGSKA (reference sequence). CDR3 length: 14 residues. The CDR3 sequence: CSASGGEVGYGYTF.

CDR3 amino acids: CSARRLADNTGELFF. The rearrangement joins TRBV20-1 to TRBJ2-2; checking the TCRdb D call of TRBD2 is not possible without DNA. Germline values: CDR1 DFQATT, CDR2 SNEGSKA (reference sequence). The CDR3 covers 15 residues.

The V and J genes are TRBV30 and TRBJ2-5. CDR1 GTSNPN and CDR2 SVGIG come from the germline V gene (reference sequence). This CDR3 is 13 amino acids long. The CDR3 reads CAWNPTVQETQYF.

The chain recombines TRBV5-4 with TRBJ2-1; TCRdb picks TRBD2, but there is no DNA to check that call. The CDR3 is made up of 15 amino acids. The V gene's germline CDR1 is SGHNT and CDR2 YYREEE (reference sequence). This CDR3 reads CASSGSSGSRGEQFF.